The rows below give T cell receptor beta chains drawn from one sample of a study of metastatic and nonmetastatic thyroid tumors. TCRdb reprocessed the PCR reads using MiXCR. Among over 10,000 clones, about 12% were seen once, and the ten largest hold about 33%. Sequenced input: blood. These receptors originate from a female donor with papillary thyroid cancer or a benign thyroid nodule (not recorded which). Some clones in this sample may be carry-over from other donors' samples. The CDR3 runs from the conserved cysteine through the conserved F or W. The D gene is left open where the match is weak. Some rows have no size entry. The others give once, few or many, or a class for an expanded clone.

clone_size d_call j_call v_call cdr3_aa cdr3_nt
many TRBD2 TRBJ2-1 TRBV10-3 CAPPGGGHNEQFF TGTGCCCCGCCGGGGGGGGGGCACAATGAGCAGTTCTTC
NA TRBD2 TRBJ2-1 TRBV9 CASSGGGTSGYNEQFF TGTGCCAGCAGCGGGGGTGGGACTAGCGGGTACAATGAGCAGTTCTTC
many NA TRBJ2-3 TRBV5-6 CASSLEVGMNTQYF TGTGCCAGTAGCTTGGAGGTGGGAATGAATACGCAGTATTTT
many TRBD1 TRBJ1-1 TRBV20-1 CSANDRGYTEAFF TGCAGTGCTAACGACAGGGGTTACACTGAAGCTTTCTTT
many TRBD2 TRBJ2-1 TRBV20-1 CSARRVTSGYNEQFF TGCAGTGCTAGAAGGGTGACTAGCGGATACAATGAGCAGTTCTTC
many TRBD1 TRBJ1-2 TRBV2 CASSRDRGEGYTF TGTGCCAGCAGTCGGGACAGGGGAGAGGGCTACACCTTC
medium-sized NA TRBJ1-6 TRBV12-3/TRBV12-4 CASSPVLNSPLHF TGTGCCAGCAGTCCGGTGCTCAATTCACCCCTCCACTTT
few TRBD1 TRBJ2-5 TRBV28 CASSLRSQTGEDQETQYF TGTGCCAGCAGCTTAAGGTCCCAGACAGGGGAGGACCAAGAGACCCAGTACTTC
medium-sized NA TRBJ2-6 TRBV6-1 CASRQTGANVLTF TGTGCCAGCCGACAAACAGGGGCCAACGTCCTGACTTTC
NA NA TRBJ2-1 TRBV12-3/TRBV12-4 CASSLVSYNEQFF TGTGCCAGCAGTTTAGTCAGTTACAATGAGCAGTTCTTC
NA TRBD1 TRBJ1-2 TRBV2 CASSEATGGKANYGYTF TGTGCCAGCAGTGAAGCAACAGGGGGCAAAGCTAACTATGGCTACACCTTC
few NA TRBJ2-3 TRBV6-5 CASSYVVTQYF TGTGCCAGCAGTTATGTGGTTACGCAGTATTTT
NA NA TRBJ2-3 TRBV7-4 CASSLASFLPDTQYF TGTGCCAGCAGCTTAGCTAGTTTTCTGCCAGATACGCAGTATTTT
many NA TRBJ1-3 TRBV18 CASSPRQASGNTIYF TGTGCCAGCTCACCACGGCAGGCCTCTGGAAACACCATATATTTT
medium-sized NA TRBJ2-7 TRBV28 CASSLRGFGYEQYF TGTGCCAGCAGTTTAAGGGGTTTCGGCTACGAGCAGTACTTC
many NA TRBJ2-7 TRBV9 CASSVGYEQYF TGTGCCAGCAGCGTAGGCTACGAGCAGTACTTC
NA TRBD2 TRBJ2-2 TRBV6-1 CASSEWGGISGELFF TGTGCCAGCAGTGAATGGGGGGGTATTAGCGGGGAGCTGTTTTTT
many NA TRBJ1-1 TRBV7-2 CASSFSGASTEAFF TGTGCCAGCAGCTTCTCGGGGGCTAGCACTGAAGCTTTCTTT
medium-sized TRBD1 TRBJ2-7 TRBV28 CASRQRGTGIEQYF TGTGCCAGCAGGCAGCGCGGGACAGGGATCGAGCAGTACTTC
medium-sized NA TRBJ2-7 TRBV19 CASSIDGGHSYEQYF TGTGCCAGTAGTATAGATGGGGGACACTCCTACGAGCAGTACTTC
many NA TRBJ1-2 TRBV2 CASTSGYTF TGTGCCAGTACGAGTGGCTACACCTTC
many TRBD1 TRBJ2-3 TRBV7-6 CASSLAGGRQGASDTQYF TGTGCCAGCAGCTTAGCAGGGGGGCGACAGGGGGCTTCAGATACGCAGTATTTT
many TRBD2 TRBJ2-7 TRBV7-2 CASSLVVAGSGEQYF TGTGCCAGCAGCTTAGTGGTAGCGGGAAGCGGCGAGCAGTACTTC
many TRBD2 TRBJ2-3 TRBV9 CASSALAGDADTQYF TGTGCCAGCAGCGCCCTAGCGGGAGACGCAGATACGCAGTATTTT
NA TRBD1 TRBJ1-4 TRBV29-1 CSVEGTGKEDEKLFF TGCAGCGTTGAAGGGACAGGGAAGGAGGATGAAAAACTGTTTTTT
many TRBD2 TRBJ2-4 TRBV27 CASKKLAGEDIQYF TGTGCCAGCAAGAAACTAGCGGGAGAGGACATTCAGTACTTC
many NA TRBJ1-1 TRBV10-3 CAIRLQGHLPEAFF TGTGCCATCAGACTACAGGGACACCTCCCAGAAGCTTTCTTT
many NA TRBJ1-2 TRBV6-5 CASSYSRDGLKGYTF TGTGCCAGCAGTTACTCGAGGGACGGTCTAAAGGGCTACACCTTC
NA TRBD1 TRBJ2-7 TRBV6-1 CASRGTGGDSYEQYF TGTGCCAGCAGGGGTACAGGGGGAGACTCCTACGAGCAGTACTTC